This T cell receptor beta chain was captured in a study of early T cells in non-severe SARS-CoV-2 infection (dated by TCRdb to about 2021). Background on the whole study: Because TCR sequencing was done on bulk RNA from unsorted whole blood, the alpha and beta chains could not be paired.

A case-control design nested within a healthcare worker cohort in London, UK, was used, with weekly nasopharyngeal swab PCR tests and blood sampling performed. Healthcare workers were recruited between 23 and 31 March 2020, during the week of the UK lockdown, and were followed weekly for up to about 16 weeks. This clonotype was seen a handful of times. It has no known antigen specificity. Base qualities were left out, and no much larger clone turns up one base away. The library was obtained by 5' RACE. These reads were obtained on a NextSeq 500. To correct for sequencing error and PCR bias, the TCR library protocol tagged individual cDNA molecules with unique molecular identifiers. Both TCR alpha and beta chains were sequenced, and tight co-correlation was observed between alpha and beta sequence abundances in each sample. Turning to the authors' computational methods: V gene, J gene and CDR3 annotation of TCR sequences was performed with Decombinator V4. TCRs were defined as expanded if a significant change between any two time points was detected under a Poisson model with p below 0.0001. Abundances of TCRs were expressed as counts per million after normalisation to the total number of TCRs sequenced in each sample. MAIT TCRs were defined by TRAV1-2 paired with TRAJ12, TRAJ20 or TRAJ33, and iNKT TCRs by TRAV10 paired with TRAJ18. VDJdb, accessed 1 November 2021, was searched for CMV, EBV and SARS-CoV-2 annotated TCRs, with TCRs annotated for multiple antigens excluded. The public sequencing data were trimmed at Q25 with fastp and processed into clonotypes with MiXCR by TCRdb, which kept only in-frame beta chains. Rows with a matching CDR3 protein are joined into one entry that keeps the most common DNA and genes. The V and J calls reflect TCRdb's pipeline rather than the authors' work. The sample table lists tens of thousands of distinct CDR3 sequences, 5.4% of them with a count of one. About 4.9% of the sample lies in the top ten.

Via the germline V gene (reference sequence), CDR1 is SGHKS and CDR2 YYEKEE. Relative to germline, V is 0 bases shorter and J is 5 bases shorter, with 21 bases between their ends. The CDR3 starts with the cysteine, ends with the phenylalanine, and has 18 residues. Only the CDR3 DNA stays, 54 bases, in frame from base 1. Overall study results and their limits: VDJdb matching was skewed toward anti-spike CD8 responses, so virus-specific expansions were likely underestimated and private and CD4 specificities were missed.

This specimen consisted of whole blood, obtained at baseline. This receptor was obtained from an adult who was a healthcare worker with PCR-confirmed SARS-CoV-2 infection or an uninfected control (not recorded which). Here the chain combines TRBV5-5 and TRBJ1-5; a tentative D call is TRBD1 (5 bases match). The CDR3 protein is CASSLAARAGLPDQPQHF. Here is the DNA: TGTGCCAGCAGCTTGGCCGCCCGGGCAGGGCTCCCCGATCAGCCCCAGCATTTT.